The sequence of this T cell receptor (beta chain) was determined in a study of breast tumors, draining lymph nodes, adjacent tissues. Study observations and caveats: Compared with lymph nodes, tumors were less diverse; compared with nontumor tissue, more. The data were judged consistent with most tumor T cells coming from lymph node and expanding in tumor. Tumor T cell lymph node origin was a supported hypothesis, not proven.

The sample holds many counts of this clonotype. Its antigen is still unknown. The lymph nodes were axillary draining lymph nodes from breast cancer patients. Trimming stripped 3 bases from V and 0 bases from J, with 6 bases between. CDR1 is DFQATT and CDR2 is SNEGSKA in the germline V gene (reference sequence). This CDR3 contains 12 residues. MiXCR, run by TCRdb on the multiplex PCR reads, gives a single entry per CDR3 protein. The table lists under 150,000 distinct CDR3 sequences, just under 20% of them singletons. J is TRBJ2-7 and V is TRBV20-1; D gene unclear. The sequencing sample was made of axillary lymph node tissue. This sequence originates from a female donor with breast cancer. Some clones in this sample may be carry-over from other donors' samples. CDR3 coding DNA: TGCAGTGCTAGCCTTGACTCCTACGAGCAGTACTTC. Protein sequence: CSASLDSYEQYF.